The clone carrying this T cell receptor beta chain was seen only a few times. Its antigen is not identified. These data are taken from a study of response to subunit inactivated influenza vaccine. TCRdb re-called the RT-PCR reads through MiXCR, storing one row per CDR3 protein. The top ten hold about 9.4% of the sample, which has more than 700,000 distinct CDR3 sequences, about 20% seen once. Study outcomes and limitations: The authors suggested that every seasonal influenza vaccination recruits few new T cells.

The source was PBMCs from blood, collected 5 days after vaccination. The TCR comes from a middle-aged man who received an inactivated influenza vaccine.

The CDR3 coding sequence is TGTGCCAGCAGTTTTATTATGGGGACGGGCACAGATACGCAGTATTTT. It encodes CASSFIMGTGTDTQYF. The V call is TRBV27, the J call TRBJ2-3; D may correspond to TRBD1 or TRBD2 (5 bases each). Germline-derived CDR1 and CDR2 are MNHEY and SMNVEV (reference sequence). This CDR3 region has 16 residues. V lost 3 bases, J lost 1 base, and 14 bases lay in between.